This entry lists 23 T cell receptor beta chains sequenced from one sample in a study of blood T cells in healthy people across ages. Together with a sample-barcoded 5' primer, a J-beta primer mix was included in a second PCR lasting roughly 6 to 12 cycles. A single record per CDR3 protein comes from TCRdb applying MiXCR to the 5' RACE reads. The sample contains some 900,000 distinct CDR3 sequences, 40% to 60% of which appear only once. The sequenced sample was blood. These receptors were obtained from a man younger than 45 in good health.

As concerns this clonotype: Given a much more abundant clone one base away, this may be a read error. This chain uses TRBV5-1 with TRBJ2-1; TRBD1 is a possible D gene (5 bases). Germline CDR1 is SGHRS and CDR2 is YFSETQ. This CDR3 region has 15 residues. CDR3 nucleotides: TGCGCCAACAGCTTGAAAGGGGAAGGACCCAATGAGCAGTTCTTC. Translated: CANSLKGEGPNEQFF.

The chain combines TRBV15 with TRBJ2-7; unclear D gene. V was cut by 1 base and J by 0 bases, with 7 bases left in between. CDR1 and CDR2 (germline): LNHNV, YYDKDF (reference sequence). This CDR3 has 14 residues. This CDR3 is CATSRAVNSYEQYF. For the CDR3, the DNA is TGTGCCACCAGCAGAGCCGTCAACTCCTACGAGCAGTACTTC.

This clonotype was detected a few times. J is TRBJ2-3 and V is TRBV4-2; 7 nucleotides match TRBD2. CDR3 length: 14 residues. In germline, CDR1 is LGHNA, CDR2 YNFKEQ. V dropped 4 bases and J dropped 3; count of bases not matched to a gene: 4. CDR3 DNA sequence: TGTGCCAGCAGCCCCCTAGCGGATACAGATACGCAGTATTTT. Translated: CASSPLADTDTQYF.

The chain joins TRBV6-1 to TRBJ1-5; unclear D gene. CDR3 length: 13 residues. CDR1 and CDR2 (germline): MNHNS, SASEGT. Trimming stripped 3 bases from V and 5 bases from J, with 8 bases between. The CDR3 is CASSDGEDQPQHF. As DNA, the CDR3 is TGTGCCAGCAGTGATGGCGAGGATCAGCCCCAGCATTTT.

This clonotype was recorded a few times. The rearrangement links TRBV29-1 to TRBJ1-2; D is uncertain. The germline V and J ends were trimmed by 2 bases and 0 bases, with 7 bases remaining between them. Germline CDR1 is SQVTM and CDR2 is ANQGSEA. The CDR3 length is 13 residues. CDR3 sequence reads: CSVERGANYGYTF. CDR3 DNA sequence: TGCAGCGTTGAACGTGGAGCTAACTATGGCTACACCTTC. Complete variable domain (other parts from reference TRBV29-1 and TRBJ1-2): SAVISQKPSRDICQRGTSLTIQCQVDSQVTMMFWYRQQPGQSLTLIATANQGSEATYESGFVIDKFPISRPNLTFSTLTVSNMSPEDSSIYLCSVERGANYGYTFGSGTRLTVV.

This clonotype was seen more than once but under ten times. In DNA form, the CDR3 reads TGTGCCAGTAGCCTTGGGACAGGAGGCGAGCAGTACTTC. This codes for CASSLGTGGEQYF. This rearrangement joins TRBV19 to TRBJ2-7, with 8 bases fitting TRBD1. From germline, CDR1 is LNHDA and CDR2 SQIVND (reference sequence). The V gene end was trimmed by 6 bases and the J gene end by 6 bases; junction bases not matched to a gene: 7. The length of the CDR3 is 13 residues.

The chain recombines TRBV28 with TRBJ2-7; TRBD1 matches 7 bases. The trim removed 4 bases at V and 1 base at J, leaving 7 bases unmatched. Germline CDR1 MDHEN, CDR2 SYDVKM. The CDR3 runs 15 residues. The CDR3 is CASSSAGRGSYEQYF. The CDR3 nucleotides are TGTGCCAGCAGTTCCGCGGGCAGGGGGTCCTACGAGCAGTACTTC.

This clonotype appeared many times. This rearrangement joins TRBV6-1 to TRBJ1-1; D uncertain. The germline V gene encodes CDR1 MNHNS and CDR2 SASEGT. V was clipped by 10 bases and J by 1 base, with 16 bases between them. The CDR3 runs 14 residues. The CDR3 spells CATRKVVPNTEAFF. The DNA for the CDR3 is TGTGCCACTCGCAAGGTGGTACCGAACACTGAAGCTTTCTTT.

A few counts support this clonotype. The rearrangement links TRBV27 to TRBJ1-1, with D possibly matching TRBD1 (5 bases). The V and J ends lost 2 bases and 8 bases respectively, with 12 bases between them. The length of the CDR3 is 13 residues. The germline CDR1 and CDR2 sequences are MNHEY and SMNVEV (reference sequence). This CDR3 reads CASSLTTEREAFF. Here the CDR3 DNA reads TGTGCCAGCAGTTTAACGACAGAGCGCGAAGCTTTCTTT.

The CDR3 DNA sequence: TGTGCCAGCAGTCGGAGCACCTATGGCTACACCTTC. Its translation: CASSRSTYGYTF. This chain connects TRBV7-8 to TRBJ1-2, with D hard to call. Germline loops: CDR1 SGHVS, CDR2 FQNEAQ. Trimming took off 6 bases at V and 4 bases at J, with 9 bases between the two ends. CDR3 length: 12 amino acids.

V and J are TRBV3-1 and TRBJ1-4; D is unresolved. The CDR3 is 16 amino acids. The V gene's germline CDR1 is LGHDT and CDR2 YNNKEL (reference sequence). Trimming removed 2 bases at V and 8 bases at J, with 18 bases between. DNA of the CDR3: TGTGCCAGCAGCCAAAGTGGTCTTGGCAGTGGAGAAAAACTGTTTTTT. The encoded protein is CASSQSGLGSGEKLFF.

The rearrangement uses TRBV21-1 and TRBJ2-3; whether TRBD2, the table's D call, matches the DNA was not checked. TRBV21-1 is assigned pseudogene status. The CDR3 runs to 15 residues. CDR3 protein: CASTRTIGGVDTQYF. The CDR3 DNA is TGTGCCAGCACCCGGACTATCGGGGGAGTAGATACGCAGTATTTT.

The rearrangement joins TRBV6-5 to TRBJ2-3; D is perhaps TRBD1 or TRBD2 (5 bases each). Looked up from germline, CDR1 is MNHEY and CDR2 is SVGAGI. This CDR3 region has 14 residues. Trimming stripped 7 bases from V and 2 bases from J, with 13 bases between. The CDR3 region has the DNA TGTGCCAGCACCGGTCTGGGGACCACAGATACGCAGTATTTT. Translated, it gives CASTGLGTTDTQYF.

This clonotype was found a few times. The chain recombines TRBV6-5 with TRBJ2-7; 8 bases are shared with TRBD1. Germline trimming cut 7 bases from V and 2 bases from J; bases unmatched to any gene: 10. Germline V gene lookup returns CDR1 MNHEY and CDR2 SVGAGI. The CDR3 runs to 15 residues. CDR3 in amino acids: CASIATGQGTYEQYF. The CDR3 DNA reads as TGTGCCAGCATCGCAACAGGACAGGGCACCTACGAGCAGTACTTC.

The rearrangement uses TRBV9 and TRBJ2-5; 9 bases are shared with TRBD1. CDR3 size: 15 residues. Germline-derived CDR1 and CDR2 are SGDLS and YYNGEE. V shed 3 bases and J 2 bases; nucleotides not matched to a gene: 5. CDR3 protein: CASSEGDRAQETQYF. The DNA for the CDR3 is TGTGCCAGCAGCGAGGGGGACAGGGCGCAAGAGACCCAGTACTTC.

This chain uses TRBV11-2 with TRBJ2-7; 7 bases match TRBD1. There are 15 residues in the CDR3. Germline CDR1 SGHAT, CDR2 FQNNGV. J gave up 5 bases and V 5 bases, and 12 bases lay outside the gene matches. In DNA form, the CDR3 reads TGTGCCAGCAGCCTATCCGACAGGGACATCCACGAGCAGTACTTC. Protein: CASSLSDRDIHEQYF.

The chain is built from TRBV20-1 and TRBJ2-3; TRBD2 matches 13 bases. V was pared by 5 bases and J by 2 bases, with 4 bases of the junction left unmatched. This CDR3 is built from 15 residues. Per the germline V gene, CDR1 is DFQATT and CDR2 is SNEGSKA (reference sequence). The CDR3 is CSASGLAGITDTQYF. In nucleotides, the CDR3 is TGCAGTGCTTCGGGACTAGCGGGGATCACAGATACGCAGTATTTT.

CDR3 protein: CASVRGDSTGELFF. The CDR3 region has the DNA TGTGCCAGCGTGCGGGGGGACTCGACCGGGGAGCTGTTTTTT. The chain recombines TRBV2 with TRBJ2-2, with 8 nucleotides matching TRBD2. V trimming: 8 bases; J trimming: 5 bases; junction bases outside the gene matches: 7. Germline values: CDR1 SNHLY, CDR2 FYNNEI. This CDR3 spans 14 amino acids.

V gene TRBV6-5 combines with J gene TRBJ2-3; D assignment may be TRBD1 or TRBD2 (5 bases each). This CDR3 is 14 amino acids long. Germline CDR1 and CDR2: MNHEY and SVGAGI. Trimming pared 10 bases from V and 4 bases from J, leaving 18 bases between. As DNA, the CDR3 is TGTGCCACCCGGGACCCGGTCCCACCAGATACGCAGTATTTT. It is translated as CATRDPVPPDTQYF.

This clonotype was seen a handful of times. The chain has TRBV7-9 and TRBJ2-7; D could derive from TRBD1 or TRBD2 (5 bases each). CDR3 size: 15 residues. Germline V gene lookup returns CDR1 SEHNR and CDR2 FQNEAQ (reference sequence). V dropped 5 bases and J dropped 3 bases, with 17 bases sitting between them. CDR3 nucleotide sequence: TGTGCCAGCAGCCCCGGCCGGACTGGGGGCTACGAGCAGTACTTC. Encoded protein: CASSPGRTGGYEQYF. The complete variable domain, with remaining parts taken from reference TRBV7-9 and TRBJ2-7, reads DTGVSQNPRHKITKRGQNVTFRCDPISEHNRLYWYRQTLGQGPEFLTYFQNEAQLEKSRLLSDRFSAERPKGSFSTLEIQRTEQGDSAMYLCASSPGRTGGYEQYFGPGTRLTVT.

The rearrangement uses TRBV3-1 and TRBJ1-5; D not certain. The J call may be in error: the DNA end matches TRBJ2-3 better. This CDR3 contains 12 residues. Germline-derived CDR1 and CDR2 are LGHDT and YNNKEL (reference sequence). This CDR3 reads CASSQVGQPQYF. As DNA, the CDR3 is TGTGCCAGCAGCCAAGTCGGTCAGCCCCAGTATTTT.

The chain couples TRBV20-1 to TRBJ2-5; tentatively, D is TRBD1 (6 bases). Between the trimmed V and J ends, which lost 3 bases and 11 bases, there was a span of 16 bases. Germline V CDR1 and CDR2: DFQATT, SNEGSKA (reference sequence). The CDR3 consists of 12 residues. The CDR3 DNA sequence: TGCAGTGCTAGGGTAGGGGGAGTAGAGCAGTACTTC. Protein product: CSARVGGVEQYF.

The V gene is TRBV4-1, the J gene TRBJ1-1, with 12 bases lining up with TRBD1. This CDR3 is 15 amino acids long. V was pared by 2 bases and J by 10 bases, with 8 bases of the junction left unmatched. Germline lookup yields CDR1 MGHRA and CDR2 YSYEKL. CDR3 residues: CASSQLGTGGDGAFF. The CDR3 DNA reads as TGCGCCAGCAGCCAACTTGGGACAGGGGGCGATGGAGCTTTCTTT.